The clone carrying this TCR beta chain was recorded at least ten times. What it binds is unknown. One entry per CDR3 protein, called by TCRdb with MiXCR from the 5' RACE reads. The sample holds some 120,000 distinct CDR3 sequences, approximately 6.8% seen once. The data stem from a study of CD8 T cells in ankylosing spondylitis. Findings of the study overall: One TCR beta motif, made up of fewer than 10 highly homologous variants, appeared characteristic of ankylosing spondylitis blood.

This CDR3 contains 15 residues. The V end was cut by 1 base, the J end by 3 bases, with 12 bases between. Germline V gene data show CDR1 as SGHRS and CDR2 as YFSETQ. The receptor's source is a male donor with ankylosing spondylitis or in good health (not recorded which). The rearrangement uses TRBV5-1 and TRBJ2-3; D possibly corresponds to TRBD1 (7 bases). Sequencing was performed on blood, either unsorted or a sorted T cell fraction (not recorded which). As DNA, the CDR3 is TGCGCCAGCAGCTTGATCCCAGGGGGGACAGATACGCAGTATTTT. The encoded protein is CASSLIPGGTDTQYF.